The 9 T cell receptor beta chains below come from one sample, sequenced in a study of cytomegalovirus exposure and HLA in healthy donors (dated by TCRdb to the late 2010s). Libraries were made using the immunoSEQ multiplex PCR assay. A mixture of 60 forward primers for TCR Vbeta segments and 13 reverse primers for TCR Jbeta segments was used in the multiplex PCR. In its TCRdb copy, this immuneACCESS table keeps in-frame sequences only and misses some clones. Where compared with another copy, unresolved V genes explain less than half of these, and the others have no known cause. Counted in this sample were some 120,000 clones; 80% to 90% of them appeared once. Around 1% of the sample belongs to the ten largest clones. The sequencing sample was made of PBMCs. These receptors all stem from a woman in her twenties or thirties in good health and CMV-seronegative.

This rearrangement joins TRBV15 to TRBJ2-4; TRBD2 is a possible D gene (7 bases). Deletions cut 1 base from V and 1 base from J, with 17 bases between. The length of the CDR3 is 18 residues. Germline V gene lookup returns CDR1 LNHNV and CDR2 YYDKDF (reference sequence). The chain's CDR3 is CATSRAGGPIFAKNIQYF. The CDR3 region has the DNA TGTGCCACCAGCAGAGCCGGGGGGCCTATATTTGCCAAAAACATTCAGTACTTC.

The chain couples TRBV19 to TRBJ1-2; tentative D call: TRBD1 (5 bases). CDR3 length equals 13 residues. V was shortened by 6 bases and J by 4 bases, with 12 bases between the two germline ends. The V gene's germline CDR1 is LNHDA and CDR2 SQIVND (reference sequence). CDR3 region: CASRRGGVYGYTF. The DNA of the CDR3 is TGTGCCAGTAGACGGGGGGGTGTCTATGGCTACACCTTC.

A remark on this clone: The same CDR3 can be traced to other DNA sequences in this sample. The V gene is TRBV30, the J gene TRBJ1-2; no definite D call. The V end was cut by 1 base, the J end by 4 bases, with 4 bases between. From germline, CDR1 is GTSNPN and CDR2 SVGIG (reference sequence). The length of the CDR3 is 11 residues. CDR3 sequence: CAWSGGYGYTF. CDR3 coding DNA: TGTGCCTGGAGTGGAGGCTATGGCTACACCTTC.

The rearrangement uses TRBV29-1 and TRBJ2-1; weak D call: TRBD1 (6 bases). V lost 0 bases, J lost 3 bases, and 18 bases lay in between. The CDR3 loop spans 17 amino acids. Germline V gene lookup returns CDR1 SQVTM and CDR2 ANQGSEA. CDR3 DNA sequence: TGCAGCGTTGAAGAGGGGGCTTGGGGTAGGGGCTACAATGAGCAGTTCTTC. It translates to CSVEEGAWGRGYNEQFF.

The genes are TRBV9 and TRBJ2-5; TRBD1 aligns across 7 bases. Matching the DNA end better, TRBJ2-7 makes the J call doubtful. The CDR3 runs 15 residues. The V gene's germline CDR1 is SGDLS and CDR2 YYNGEE. For the CDR3, the DNA is TGTGCCAGCAGCCCTCTTTACAGGGGTAGCGACGAGCAGTACTTC. It codes for CASSPLYRGSDEQYF.

The chain carries TRBV6-1 and TRBJ1-1; D gene unclear. Germline CDR1 and CDR2: MNHNS and SASEGT. This CDR3 contains 12 residues. V shed 5 bases and J shed 3 bases, with 7 bases lying between them. This chain's CDR3 is CASSLPHTEAFF. As DNA, the CDR3 is TGTGCCAGCAGTCTACCTCACACTGAAGCTTTCTTT.

This clone was counted a few times. This chain connects TRBV5-4 to TRBJ2-3, with TRBD2 identical over 11 bases. The V and J ends lost 0 bases and 5 bases, in that order; junction bases with no gene match: 5. The CDR3 runs to 16 residues. The germline V gene encodes CDR1 SGHNT and CDR2 YYREEE (reference sequence). The CDR3 is CASSLGLAGNRDTQYF. The CDR3 DNA sequence: TGTGCCAGCAGCTTGGGACTAGCGGGAAACAGAGATACGCAGTATTTT.

The V and J genes are TRBV28 and TRBJ2-5, with a tentative D call TRBD1 (6 bases). Trimming took off 7 bases at V and 2 bases at J, with 14 bases between the two ends. CDR1 and CDR2 (germline): MDHEN, SYDVKM. This CDR3 is built from 14 residues. CDR3 in amino acids: CASKPWTEQETQYF. CDR3 sequence (DNA): TGTGCCAGCAAACCTTGGACAGAACAAGAGACCCAGTACTTC. The full variable domain, rest sourced from reference TRBV28 and TRBJ2-5, is DVKVTQSSRYLVKRTGEKVFLECVQDMDHENMFWYRQDPGLGLRLIYFSYDVKMKEKGDIPEGYSVSREKKERFSLILESASTNQTSMYLCASKPWTEQETQYFGPGTRLLVL.

V is TRBV2 and J is TRBJ2-5; 11 bases are shared with TRBD2. The J call may not be correct, given that the DNA end is closer to TRBJ2-7. Germline V gives CDR1 SNHLY, CDR2 FYNNEI. The CDR3 extends over 15 amino acids. In nucleotides, the CDR3 is TGTGCCAGCAGGCGACTAGCGGGAACCACCTACGAGCAGTACTTC. Protein product: CASRRLAGTTYEQYF.